A selection of T cell receptor beta chains follows, all from one sample in a study of blood T cell repertoires in COVID-19. Profiled with immunoSEQ multiplex PCR; TCRdb holds only in-frame clones, not every one. This table has around 32,000 clones, approximately 95% appearing once. The sample comprised peripheral blood. These receptors were obtained from a male donor with active COVID-19. Each CDR3 is given with its conserved first and last residue. Each record gives: D gene, J gene, V gene, clone size, CDR3 DNA, CDR3 protein. The D gene is left open where the match is weak. Clone size appears in some rows only: once, few, many, or a class for an expanded clone.

>.|TRBJ1-4|TRBV5-1|.
TGCGCCAGCAGCTTGTTATCAACTAATGAAAAACTGTTTTTT
CASSLLSTNEKLFF
>.|TRBJ1-5|TRBV6-4|.
TGTGCCAGCAGTGCCGAGGGAGGCCAGCCCCAGCATTTT
CASSAEGGQPQHF
>TRBD1|TRBJ1-2|TRBV19|.
TGTGCCAGTAGTCCAGCTATGACAGGGGATATCGGCGGCTACACCTTC
CASSPAMTGDIGGYTF
>.|TRBJ1-4|TRBV19|.
TGTGCCAGTAGTATATCAGGGGCTCTAGGGGAAAAACTGTTTTTT
CASSISGALGEKLFF
>TRBD1|TRBJ2-2|TRBV14|.
TGTGCCAGCAGCCAACCCCCCAGGGGGCACAACGGGGAGCTGTTTTTT
CASSQPPRGHNGELFF
>.|TRBJ2-1|TRBV3-1/TRBV3-2|.
TGTGCCAGCAGCCGGAAGTTGGGACTGCAGTTCTTC
CASSRKLGLQFF
>TRBD2|TRBJ2-5|TRBV2|.
TGTGCCACCAGTCTGGGGAGGGGACAAGAGACCCAGTACTTC
CATSLGRGQETQYF
>TRBD2|TRBJ2-5|TRBV4-1|.
TGCGCCAGCAGCCAAGGCAGCGGGGGAAAAGAGACCCAGTACTTC
CASSQGSGGKETQYF
>TRBD1|TRBJ1-2|TRBV5-1|.
TGCGCCAGCAGCTTCGACAGGGGGACTTATGGCTACACCTTC
CASSFDRGTYGYTF
>TRBD2|TRBJ2-5|TRBV11-3|.
TGTGCCAGCAGCCTTAGCGGGCCTGGGGGGGAGACCCAGTACTTC
CASSLSGPGGETQYF
>.|TRBJ2-3|TRBV5-1|.
TGCGCCAGCAGCTTGGGCCAGGACACAGATACGCAGTATTTT
CASSLGQDTDTQYF
>.|TRBJ2-2|TRBV16|.
TGTGCCAGCAGCCCTCCAGGGGTGAACACCGGGGAGCTGTTTTTT
CASSPPGVNTGELFF
>TRBD2|TRBJ2-3|TRBV5-1|.
TGCGCCAGCACCGCGGGGGGAAGCACAGATACGCAGTATTTT
CASTAGGSTDTQYF
>.|TRBJ1-6|TRBV7-8|.
TGTGCCAGCAGCCGAGGACAGATAAACTCCTATAATTCACCCCTCCACTTT
CASSRGQINSYNSPLHF
>.|TRBJ1-1|TRBV25-1|.
TGTGCCAGCAGTGCAGGGGCGGCAGCAGAAGCTTTCTTT
CASSAGAAAEAFF
>TRBD1|TRBJ2-7|TRBV5-1|.
TGCGCCAGCAGCGGGGACAGGGGGCTAAGGGAGCAGTACTTC
CASSGDRGLREQYF
>TRBD2|TRBJ2-7|TRBV18|.
TGTGCCAGCTCACCTGGGTCTAGCGGTCCCTACGAGCAGTACTTC
CASSPGSSGPYEQYF
>TRBD1|TRBJ2-7|TRBV5-6|.
TGTGCCAGCAGCTTAATCGGGACAGGGATTCTCTACGAGCAGTACTTC
CASSLIGTGILYEQYF
>.|TRBJ2-5|TRBV7-9|.
TGTGCCAGCAGCTGGGACCTAGCGAATCAAGAGACCCAGTACTTC
CASSWDLANQETQYF
>TRBD1|TRBJ1-1|TRBV18|.
TGTGCCAGCTCACCACGGACAGGGACCACTGAAGCTTTCTTT
CASSPRTGTTEAFF
>.|TRBJ1-1|TRBV5-4|.
TGTGCCAGCAGACGGGACACTGAAGCTTTCTTT
CASRRDTEAFF
>TRBD2|TRBJ2-3|TRBV7-3|.
TGTGCCAGCAGCCCCGGACTAGCCCTTTCAGATACGCAGTATTTT
CASSPGLALSDTQYF
>TRBD1|TRBJ2-6|TRBV5-1|.
TGCGCCAGCGCAACCGGGACAGGTCTTGGTGGGGCCAACGTCCTGACTTTC
CASATGTGLGGANVLTF
>TRBD1|TRBJ1-3|TRBV28|.
TGTGCCAGCAGTCAATTGACAGGGGCAGGCCACACCATATATTTT
CASSQLTGAGHTIYF
>.|TRBJ1-2|TRBV23-1|.
TGCGCCAGCAGTCAACTCTACCGGACAGAGGCTAACTATGGCTACACCTTC
CASSQLYRTEANYGYTF
>.|TRBJ2-2|TRBV7-9|.
TGTGCCAGCAGCTTCACAGGGTCGGTCGGGGAGCTGTTTTTT
CASSFTGSVGELFF
>.|TRBJ2-7|TRBV6-1|once
TGTGCCAGCAGTGAATCGGGGAATCACTACGAGCAGTACTTC
CASSESGNHYEQYF
>TRBD1|TRBJ1-2|TRBV7-2|.
TGTGCCAGCAGCCAAGAACAGGGGCCCTATGGCTACACCTTC
CASSQEQGPYGYTF
>.|TRBJ1-6|TRBV7-6|.
TGTGCCAGCAGCTTCCAGGGCCATACGAATTCACCCCTCCACTTT
CASSFQGHTNSPLHF
>TRBD1|TRBJ2-2|TRBV19|.
TGTGCCAGTAGTCCCGGGACAGGGCGATGGGGCGCCGAGGACACCGGGGAGCTGTTTTTT
CASSPGTGRWGAEDTGELFF
>TRBD2|TRBJ2-5|TRBV6-2/TRBV6-3|.
TGTGCCAGCAGTTCGCCCCACCGCTCGCGGGGGGAGACCCAGTACTTC
CASSSPHRSRGETQYF
>TRBD2|TRBJ2-3|TRBV10-3|.
TGTGCCATCAGGGCGCGAGCGGGGGGGCCGGATACGCAGTATTTT
CAIRARAGGPDTQYF
>.|TRBJ2-3|TRBV20-1|.
TGCAGCACCGCAAAAGCGGCGACGCAGTATTTT
CSTAKAATQYF
>.|TRBJ2-2|TRBV19|.
TGTGCCAGTAGTTGGCAGGGGAACACCGGGGAGCTGTTTTTT
CASSWQGNTGELFF
>.|TRBJ1-1|TRBV5-1|once
TGCGCCAGCAGCTTGGTGGGCCAGAACACTGAAGCTTTCTTT
CASSLVGQNTEAFF
>.|TRBJ2-2|TRBV5-4|once
TGTGCCAGCAGCTCTCAATTGACAGGGGAGCTGTTTTTT
CASSSQLTGELFF
>.|TRBJ2-3|TRBV9|.
TGTGCCAGCAGCCCCTCGCGAGGCGGAGGGTCAGATACGCAGTATTTT
CASSPSRGGGSDTQYF
>.|TRBJ2-7|TRBV27|.
TGTGCCAGCAGTTTATCTTTTGCAGGGAAGTCCTACGAGCAGTACTTC
CASSLSFAGKSYEQYF
>.|TRBJ2-5|TRBV3-1/TRBV3-2|.
TGTGCCAGCAGCCCTCCCGGAACGCGGCGAACCCAGTACTTC
CASSPPGTRRTQYF
>TRBD1|TRBJ1-5|TRBV2|.
TGTGCCAGCAGTGGGGACAGAGATCAGCCCCAGCATTTT
CASSGDRDQPQHF
>.|TRBJ2-2|TRBV19|.
TGTGCCAGTAGCGGGGGGAACACCGGGGAGCTGTTTTTT
CASSGGNTGELFF
>.|TRBJ1-6|TRBV15|.
TGTGCCACCAGCAGCCAATCCGGTAATTCACCCCTCCACTTT
CATSSQSGNSPLHF
>.|TRBJ2-4|TRBV13|.
TGTGCCAGCAGCACACAGGGAGTAGGGAACATTCAGTACTTC
CASSTQGVGNIQYF
>TRBD1|TRBJ2-6|TRBV5-4|.
TGTGCCAGCAGCCCACGTACCGGGACAGGGGGCTTCGGTGGGGCCAACGTCCTGACTTTC
CASSPRTGTGGFGGANVLTF
>.|TRBJ2-6|TRBV5-1|.
TGCGCCAGCAGCTTACAGGTGGACTCTGGGGCCAACGTCCTGACTTTC
CASSLQVDSGANVLTF
>TRBD1|TRBJ2-7|TRBV12-3/TRBV12-4|once
TGTGCCAGCTCGACAGGGGGGATCTACGAGCAGTACTTC
CASSTGGIYEQYF
>.|TRBJ1-6|TRBV11-2|few
TGTGCCAGCAGCTTGGTTCCTCGGTCCAATTCACCCCTCCACTTT
CASSLVPRSNSPLHF